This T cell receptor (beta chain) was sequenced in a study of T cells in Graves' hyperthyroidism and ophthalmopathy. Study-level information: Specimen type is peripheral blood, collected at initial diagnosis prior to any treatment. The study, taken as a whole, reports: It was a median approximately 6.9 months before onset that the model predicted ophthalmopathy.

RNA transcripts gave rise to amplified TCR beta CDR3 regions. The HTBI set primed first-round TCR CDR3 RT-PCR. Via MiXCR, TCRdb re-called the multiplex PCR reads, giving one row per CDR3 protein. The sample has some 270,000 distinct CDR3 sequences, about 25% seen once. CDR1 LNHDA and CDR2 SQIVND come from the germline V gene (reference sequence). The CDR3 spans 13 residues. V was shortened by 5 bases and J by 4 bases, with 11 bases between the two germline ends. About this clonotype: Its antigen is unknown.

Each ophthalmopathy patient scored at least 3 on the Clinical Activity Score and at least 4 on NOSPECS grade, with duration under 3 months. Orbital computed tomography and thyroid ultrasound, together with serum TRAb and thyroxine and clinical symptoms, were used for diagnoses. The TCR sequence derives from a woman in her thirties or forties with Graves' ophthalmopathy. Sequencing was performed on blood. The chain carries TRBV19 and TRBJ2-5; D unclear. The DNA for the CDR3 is TGTGCCAGTAGTCAGTCGGTGGCAGAGACCCAGTACTTC. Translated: CASSQSVAETQYF.